The present entry profiles one TCR beta chain with its context. This clonotype showed up just a few times. Its specific antigen is unknown. Base qualities are not recorded, but no much larger clone differs from it by a single base. The time point label on this specimen signifies: newly diagnosed GD, antithyroid drugs for less than 3 months. For both TCR sequencing and RNA sequencing, RNA was extracted from PBMCs using TRIzol. Graves' disease was diagnosed according to American Thyroid Association guidelines. Patients for the study were recruited at an endocrinology department in Xi'an, China. From each patient, about 9.7 milliliters of peripheral blood was collected into an EDTA anticoagulant tube. Ficoll Paque Plus density gradient separation was used to isolate PBMCs, and no further T cell sorting was done. An Agilent 2100 Bioanalyzer and agarose gel were used to assess RNA quality, and a NanoDrop 2000 was used to measure RNA concentration.

The data stem from a study of regulatory T cells in long-lasting Graves disease (dated by TCRdb to about 2021). Broadly, across the study: Newly diagnosed Graves' disease patients had taken antithyroid drugs for less than 3 months. Peripheral blood TCR sequencing and RNA sequencing compared persistent Graves' disease patients with newly diagnosed Graves' disease patients. The study was registered as a clinical trial and conducted in China. TCR sequencing covered about 13 persistent and some 20 newly diagnosed Graves' disease patients, around 35 samples in total.

Libraries were built with multiplex PCR. The sequencer was an Illumina HiSeq 4000. iRepertoire HTBI primers and Arm-PCR amplification of CDR3 regions were used to construct TCR beta libraries. Before sequencing, the PCR products underwent gel purification. Regarding the original processing steps: Gene usage analysis of CDR3 amino acid clonotypes used the approximately 62 TRBV and 11 to 15 TRBJ segments found across samples. COPE and FqMerger were used to merge filtered high-quality paired reads into contigs. BLAST was used to align contigs to IMGT TRBV, TRBD and TRBJ reference genes, and CDR3 was defined according to IMGT. Any clonotype with a frequency above 0.1% was classified as a highly expanded clone. Shannon entropy served as the measure of repertoire diversity, while the Gini coefficient captured V-J evenness. Clonotypes shared by more than one individual were considered public. TCRdb passed the public sequencing reads through fastp at Q25 and MiXCR, retaining productive beta sequences. Identical CDR3 protein sequences are pooled into one entry, listed with their most common genes and DNA. For this entry, the V and J calls and clone size follow TCRdb and not the study's own pipeline. The sample yields 450,000 to 600,000 distinct CDR3 sequences; approximately 12% were counted once. The biggest ten clones account for 10% of the sample.

The paper as a whole reports these results and caveats: More public clonotypes were shared among persistent patients (fewer than 3,000) than among newly diagnosed patients (966). Sequencing and analysis were restricted to the TCR beta chain. As a limitation, the authors acknowledged that the small sample size may reduce accuracy. Peripheral blood alone was examined, since thyroid tissue, which constituted the primary lesion, could not be accessed. Preferential use of TRBV28, TRBJ1-2 and TRBJ2-5 was observed in persistent disease, whereas TRBV20-1 and TRBJ2-1 were favored in newly diagnosed disease. Persistent Graves' disease patients showed lower TCR Shannon entropy and fewer highly expanded clones than newly diagnosed patients, suggesting clonal expansion.

Looking up the germline V gene yields CDR1 LGHNA and CDR2 YNFKEQ. V is pruned by 4 bases and J by 0 bases, leaving 6 bases of the junction without a gene match. The CDR3 sequence holds 17 residues, the cysteine and phenylalanine included. The CDR3 DNA has 51 bases and is translated from base 1. The data were also submitted as part of a second study, on T cells in Graves' hyperthyroidism and ophthalmopathy. Reported in the second study: A patient counted as having stable Graves' hyperthyroidism if no progression to ophthalmopathy occurred over 18 months of follow-up. The hyperthyroidism patients were between 18 and 65 years old and newly diagnosed, with a disease duration of less than 2 months. Patients with uncontrolled infections, other autoimmune diseases, pregnancy or lactation were excluded. Clinical symptoms, serum thyroxine and TRAb, thyroid ultrasound, and orbital computed tomography formed the basis for the diagnoses. A first-round RT-PCR of the TCR CDR3 used the HTBI primer set with the Qiagen OneStep RT-PCR kit. Most expanded thyroid clonotypes (frequency above 0.001) were also found in blood, which suggests that blood repertoires may mirror thyroid immune responses. Ophthalmopathy was separated from stable hyperthyroidism by a 13 V-J signature model, with 85% to 90% sensitivity and approximately 81% specificity obtained in cross-validation and 80%/75% obtained in testing. In validation, progression to ophthalmopathy was predicted by the model with around 70% sensitivity and about 72% specificity, a median of 6.5 months before onset. To identify TCR V-J signatures that set the groups apart, the researchers used a discovery cohort of 100 patients, made up of around 40 with Graves' ophthalmopathy and around 58 with stable Graves' hyperthyroidism. Prospective prediction of ophthalmopathy was tested in an independent validation cohort of approximately 19 hyperthyroidism patients and roughly 16 patients who later progressed to ophthalmopathy. The 95 to 100 discovery patients were divided at random into training and test sets in a 7:3 ratio. In more than 5 Graves' hyperthyroidism patients, the study also compared T-cell repertoires from thyroid tissue with T-cell repertoires from blood. After blood sampling, hyperthyroidism patients were treated with methimazole at a starting dose of 30 mg daily, and ophthalmopathy patients were treated with high-dose intravenous methylprednisolone. Libraries were constructed in a second round of multiplex PCR, after which size selection and purification were carried out. Sequencing of the libraries was done on an Illumina HiSeq2000 using paired-end 100 bp reads. SOAPnuke was used to process the raw data, removing reads that contained adapters or uncalled bases, had a mean Phred below 15, or lacked an exact match to the constant primer or identifier. COPE v1.2.5 was used to merge high-quality paired reads, and clonotypes were defined as unique nucleotide sequences. Clonotypes were aligned to IMGT TRBV, TRBD and TRBJ reference segments using MiTCR v1.1. The analysis was restricted to V-J combinations with a frequency above 0.0001, which together covered roughly 99% of the repertoires. The TCS score was defined as F50 (clonal expansion) divided by E x V (chaos), with BLOSUM62-based TCRdist calculated between CDR3 peptides within each V-J. Welch's t-statistics and random forest reduced 500 to 550 V-J features to around 14, which were used in a naive Bayes classifier (R e1071). No statistical method was used to set the sample size in advance, and investigators knew the group allocation. According to the paper, TCR Vbeta CDR3 sequencing was carried out on more than 120 peripheral blood samples, which came from more than 40 ophthalmopathy, 75 or so hyperthyroidism and some 17 progressor patients.

The specimen was peripheral blood mononuclear cells (PBMCs), collected at new diagnosis, from a patient treated with antithyroid drugs. This chain joins TRBV4-2 to TRBJ2-6; 7 middle bases align to TRBD1. The sequence derives from a man aged 25-45 years with Graves disease. Donor details come from another sample of the same person, matched by shared clones. The CDR3 here reads CASSRGQADSGANVLTF. The DNA reads as follows: TGTGCCAGCAGCCGCGGACAGGCAGACTCTGGGGCCAACGTCCTGACTTTC.